This is a list of T cell receptor beta chains from one sample in a study of T cell responses to AZD1222 COVID-19 vaccine. The data were produced by immunoSEQ multiplex PCR, yet TCRdb's version contains in-frame clones alone and is incomplete. Among about 56,000 clones, 80% to 90% were seen once, and the ten largest hold roughly 16%. The specimen comprised peripheral blood, sampled on day 0 of AZD1222 vaccination. These receptors were taken from an adult in good health. CDR3s include the opening cysteine and the closing phenylalanine or tryptophan. The order of the fields is D gene, V gene, CDR3 protein. A D gene is named only where the DNA matches it firmly.

d_gene: NA
v_gene: TRBV7-9
CDR3aa: CASSLAIQGEGYTF

d_gene: NA
v_gene: TRBV4-1
CDR3aa: CASSQVVVRDYGYTF

d_gene: NA
v_gene: TRBV7-2
CDR3aa: CASSLWRNTEAFF

d_gene: TRBD2
v_gene: TRBV27
CDR3aa: CASSLEPSGGLIF

d_gene: NA
v_gene: TRBV5-1
CDR3aa: CASSSSSGAGAYEQYF

d_gene: NA
v_gene: TRBV5-1
CDR3aa: CASSPKGGDTGELFF

d_gene: TRBD2
v_gene: TRBV9
CDR3aa: CASSARGVSTDTQYF

d_gene: NA
v_gene: TRBV6-5
CDR3aa: CASSPGGTSTDTQYF

d_gene: NA
v_gene: TRBV5-1
CDR3aa: CASSLAWETQYF

d_gene: NA
v_gene: TRBV5-1
CDR3aa: CASSLLGGTYEQYF

d_gene: TRBD1
v_gene: TRBV18
CDR3aa: CASSPPGQGNEQYF

d_gene: NA
v_gene: TRBV23-1
CDR3aa: CASSHEILGVVTYEQYF

d_gene: NA
v_gene: TRBV4-1
CDR3aa: CASSQGDRSEQYF

d_gene: NA
v_gene: TRBV4-1
CDR3aa: CASSQGWGMRTEAFF

d_gene: TRBD1
v_gene: TRBV24-1
CDR3aa: CATSDVPGQGRDTEAFF

d_gene: NA
v_gene: TRBV5-6
CDR3aa: CASSWGQGFNQPQHF

d_gene: NA
v_gene: TRBV18
CDR3aa: CASSPPGAGSSYNEQFF

d_gene: TRBD1
v_gene: TRBV3-1/TRBV3-2
CDR3aa: CASSRDRVAGNTIYF

d_gene: TRBD1
v_gene: TRBV4-1
CDR3aa: CASSQGERDRGSYFRKLFF

d_gene: NA
v_gene: TRBV7-8
CDR3aa: CASSLAYTQAETQYF

d_gene: NA
v_gene: TRBV2
CDR3aa: CASRDPVRLTQYF

d_gene: TRBD2
v_gene: TRBV5-6
CDR3aa: CASSLQAGGRRNNEQFF

d_gene: NA
v_gene: TRBV23-1
CDR3aa: CASSQSGVEGQGTEAFF

d_gene: TRBD1
v_gene: TRBV3-1/TRBV3-2
CDR3aa: CATQRSTGGTNEKLFF